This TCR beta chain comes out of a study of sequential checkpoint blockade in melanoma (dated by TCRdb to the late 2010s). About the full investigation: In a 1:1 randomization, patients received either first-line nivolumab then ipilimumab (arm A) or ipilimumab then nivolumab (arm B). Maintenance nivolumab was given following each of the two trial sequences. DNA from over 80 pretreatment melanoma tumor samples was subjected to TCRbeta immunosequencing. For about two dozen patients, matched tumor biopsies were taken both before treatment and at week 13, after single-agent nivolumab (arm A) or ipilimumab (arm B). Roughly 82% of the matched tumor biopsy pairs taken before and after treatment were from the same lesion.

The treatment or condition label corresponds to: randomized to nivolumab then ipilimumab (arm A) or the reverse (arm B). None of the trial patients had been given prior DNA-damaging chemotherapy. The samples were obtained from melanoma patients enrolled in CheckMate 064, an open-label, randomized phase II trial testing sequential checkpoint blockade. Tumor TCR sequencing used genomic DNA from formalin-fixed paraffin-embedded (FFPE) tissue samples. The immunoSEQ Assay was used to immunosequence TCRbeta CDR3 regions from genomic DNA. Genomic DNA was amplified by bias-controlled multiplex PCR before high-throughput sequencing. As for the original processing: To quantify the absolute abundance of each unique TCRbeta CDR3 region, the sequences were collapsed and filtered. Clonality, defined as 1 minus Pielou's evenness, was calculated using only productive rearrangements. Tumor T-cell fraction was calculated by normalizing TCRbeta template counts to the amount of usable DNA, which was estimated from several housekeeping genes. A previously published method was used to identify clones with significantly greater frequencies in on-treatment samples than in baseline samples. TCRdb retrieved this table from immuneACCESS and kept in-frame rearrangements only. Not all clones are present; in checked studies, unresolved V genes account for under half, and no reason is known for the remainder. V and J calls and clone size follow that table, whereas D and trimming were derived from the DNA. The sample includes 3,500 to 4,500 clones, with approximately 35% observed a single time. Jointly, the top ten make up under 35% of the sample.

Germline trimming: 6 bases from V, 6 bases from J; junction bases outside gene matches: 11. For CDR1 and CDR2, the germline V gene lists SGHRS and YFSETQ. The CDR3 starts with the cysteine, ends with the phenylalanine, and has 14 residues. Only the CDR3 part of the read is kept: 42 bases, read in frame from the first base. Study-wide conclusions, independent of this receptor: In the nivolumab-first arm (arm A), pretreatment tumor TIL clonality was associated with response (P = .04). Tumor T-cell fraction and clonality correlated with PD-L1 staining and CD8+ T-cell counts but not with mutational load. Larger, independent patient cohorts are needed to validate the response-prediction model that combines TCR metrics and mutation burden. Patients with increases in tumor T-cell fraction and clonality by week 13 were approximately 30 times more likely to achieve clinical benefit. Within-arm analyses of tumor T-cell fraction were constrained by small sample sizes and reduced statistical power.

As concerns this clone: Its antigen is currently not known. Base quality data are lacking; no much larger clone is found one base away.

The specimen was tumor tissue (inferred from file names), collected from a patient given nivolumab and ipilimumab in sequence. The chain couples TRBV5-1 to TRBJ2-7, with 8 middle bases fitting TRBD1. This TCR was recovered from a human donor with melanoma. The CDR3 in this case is CASTAGTGKGEQYF. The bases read TGCGCCAGCACCGCCGGGACAGGAAAAGGCGAGCAGTACTTC.